This entry lists 18 T cell receptor beta chains sequenced from one sample in a study of cytomegalovirus exposure and HLA in healthy donors. PCR involved 60 Vbeta and 13 Jbeta primers. Assay used: immunoSEQ multiplex PCR; TCRdb lists only in-frame clones, some missing. Among roughly 140,000 clones listed, 80% were seen once. The specimen sequenced was PBMCs. The origin of the receptors is a man aged 40-50 years in good health and CMV-seronegative.

The chain combines TRBV6-6 with TRBJ1-2; 7 nucleotides match TRBD1. This CDR3 region has 12 residues. Germline trimming cut 10 bases from V and 3 bases from J; bases unmatched to any gene: 5. Germline-derived CDR1 and CDR2 are MNHNY and SVGAGI (reference sequence). CDR3 sequence: CAILGTDYGYTF. The CDR3 coding sequence is TGTGCCATCTTAGGGACAGACTATGGCTACACCTTC.

This clone was recorded once. CDR3 DNA: TGCGCCAGCAGTGAGTCCGTCGGTAGCTCCTACGAGCAGTACTTC. This codes for CASSESVGSSYEQYF. J is TRBJ2-5 and V is TRBV10-2; D call uncertain. The better agreement between TRBJ2-7 and the DNA end casts doubt on the J call. Germline CDR1 is WSHSY and CDR2 is SAAADI. The CDR3 is 15 residues long.

The genes are TRBV19 and TRBJ1-5; 7 nucleotides align to TRBD1. CDR3 size: 16 residues. Per germline, CDR1 LNHDA and CDR2 SQIVND (reference sequence). The V gene end was trimmed by 0 bases and the J gene end by 6 bases; junction bases not matched to a gene: 8. In DNA, the CDR3 is TGTGCCAGTAGTATAGATCAGGCAGGGGGAGTTCAGCCCCAGCATTTT. Its translation is CASSIDQAGGVQPQHF.

The rearrangement joins TRBV7-8 to TRBJ2-5; 9 bases are a match to TRBD1. Germline assignment: CDR1 SGHVS and CDR2 FQNEAQ. V was clipped by 4 bases and J by 5 bases; unmatched bases: 8. The CDR3 loop spans 15 amino acids. CDR3 sequence reads: CASSSVTGGEETQYF. The CDR3 DNA reads TGTGCCAGCAGCTCCGTAACAGGGGGCGAGGAGACCCAGTACTTC.

This chain links TRBV5-1 with TRBJ2-2, with 11 nucleotides matching TRBD2. This CDR3 region has 18 residues. Trimming removed 0 bases from V and 2 bases from J; junction bases left unmatched: 6. Germline CDR1 is SGHRS and CDR2 is YFSETQ. CDR3 region: CASSLASGGPLNTGELFF. CDR3 nucleotide sequence: TGCGCCAGCAGCTTGGCTAGCGGGGGGCCCCTTAACACCGGGGAGCTGTTTTTT. The full variable domain, in which reference TRBV5-1 and TRBJ2-2 provide the parts outside the CDR3, is KAGVTQTPRYLIKTRGQQVTLSCSPISGHRSVSWYQQTPGQGLQFLFEYFSETQRNKGNFPGRFSGRQFSNSRSEMNVSTLELGDSALYLCASSLASGGPLNTGELFFGEGSRLTVL.

The chain employs TRBV27 and TRBJ2-2; D may be TRBD2 (6 bases). The CDR3 runs to 15 residues. Germline loops: CDR1 MNHEY, CDR2 SMNVEV (reference sequence). Between the trimmed V and J ends, which lost 2 bases and 8 bases, there was a span of 15 bases. The CDR3 sequence: CASSLSNLAGGELFF. CDR3 in DNA: TGTGCCAGCAGTTTAAGCAACCTGGCGGGAGGGGAGCTGTTTTTT.

The rearrangement joins TRBV30 to TRBJ2-3; 9 bases map to TRBD2. CDR1 is GTSNPN and CDR2 is SVGIG in the germline V gene (reference sequence). The junction had 14 bases not matched to a gene; V was cut back by 2 bases and J by 5 bases. The CDR3 length is 17 residues. CDR3 DNA: TGTGCCTGGAGTCCCTTGGGGGTAGCGGGGGCGGGAGATACGCAGTATTTT. This sequence encodes CAWSPLGVAGAGDTQYF.

The chain carries TRBV5-1 and TRBJ2-3; a weak D match, TRBD1 (6 bases). Trimming shortened V by 1 base and J by 2 bases, and 17 bases separated the two germline ends. Germline CDR1 SGHRS, CDR2 YFSETQ. CDR3 length equals 17 residues. The CDR3 spells CASSLTNRALVTDTQYF. The DNA for the CDR3 is TGCGCCAGCAGCTTGACTAACAGGGCCTTAGTCACAGATACGCAGTATTTT.

The chain employs TRBV30 and TRBJ1-6, with no clear D. Looked up from germline, CDR1 is GTSNPN and CDR2 is SVGIG (reference sequence). The CDR3 runs to 12 residues. The V and J ends lost 3 bases and 7 bases respectively, with 7 bases between them. The CDR3 is CAWSQANSPLHF. DNA of the CDR3: TGTGCCTGGAGCCAGGCAAATTCACCCCTCCACTTT.

V gene TRBV7-3 combines with J gene TRBJ1-6; TRBD1 agrees at 10 bases. With 3 bases clipped from V and 9 bases from J, the junction kept 2 bases outside the gene matches. This CDR3 has 14 residues. Germline V lookup: CDR1 SGHTA, CDR2 FQGTGA. The CDR3 DNA is TGTGCCAGCAGCTTGACAGGGGGCAGTTCACCCCTCCACTTT. It yields the protein CASSLTGGSSPLHF.

The CDR3 DNA is TGTGCCAGCAGTTACGCAGACAGAGGTGAAAAACTGTTTTTT. This encodes CASSYADRGEKLFF. The chain links TRBV6-6 to TRBJ1-4; possible D gene TRBD1, 5 bases. Trimming took off 2 bases at V and 7 bases at J, with 11 bases between the two ends. The CDR3 is made up of 14 amino acids. CDR1 is MNHNY and CDR2 is SVGAGI in the germline V gene (reference sequence).

V and J are TRBV29-1 and TRBJ2-3; TRBD1 might be the D (6 bases). The V end lost 4 bases, the J end lost 6 bases, and 11 bases lay between the germline ends. This CDR3 comprises 12 residues. Germline CDR1 and CDR2: SQVTM and ANQGSEA. In nucleotides, the CDR3 is TGCAGCGTTGTACAGGGACCTGATACGCAGTATTTT. It is translated as CSVVQGPDTQYF.

The chain is built from TRBV27 and TRBJ1-4; D might be TRBD1 (5 bases). The CDR3 has 14 residues. In germline, CDR1 is MNHEY, CDR2 SMNVEV (reference sequence). Trimming pared 7 bases from V and 4 bases from J, leaving 13 bases between. This CDR3 is CASTSGTLNEKLFF. The CDR3 DNA is TGTGCCAGCACTTCCGGGACTCTTAATGAAAAACTGTTTTTT.

The V call is TRBV5-1, the J call TRBJ2-3; 8 bases are shared with TRBD2. This CDR3 has 15 amino acids. Germline V lookup: CDR1 SGHRS, CDR2 YFSETQ. V gave up 3 bases and J gave up 0 bases; unmatched junction bases: 3. The CDR3 sequence is CASSSLAGSTDTQYF. CDR3 bases: TGCGCCAGCAGCTCGCTAGCGGGTAGCACAGATACGCAGTATTTT. Full variable domain (outside the CDR3, taken from reference TRBV5-1 and TRBJ2-3): KAGVTQTPRYLIKTRGQQVTLSCSPISGHRSVSWYQQTPGQGLQFLFEYFSETQRNKGNFPGRFSGRQFSNSRSEMNVSTLELGDSALYLCASSSLAGSTDTQYFGPGTRLTVL.

The chain carries TRBV2 and TRBJ2-7, with 7 bases matching TRBD2. Germline V CDR1 and CDR2: SNHLY, FYNNEI. Trimming cost V 6 bases and J 7 bases; bases outside gene matches: 6. The CDR3 loop spans 12 amino acids. CDR3 in amino acids: CASSAGGVEQYF. The CDR3 coding sequence is TGTGCCAGCAGCGCTGGGGGGGTGGAGCAGTACTTC.

The chain uses TRBV19 and TRBJ1-6; TRBD1 matches 7 bases. Per germline, CDR1 LNHDA and CDR2 SQIVND (reference sequence). With 6 bases clipped from V and 7 bases from J, the junction kept 9 bases outside the gene matches. The length of the CDR3 is 15 residues. The DNA of the CDR3 is TGTGCCAGTAGCTTCGCGACAGGGTTAAATTCACCCCTCCACTTT. It yields the protein CASSFATGLNSPLHF.

The V call is TRBV5-1, the J call TRBJ2-7; no reliable D call. This CDR3 spans 15 amino acids. Germline-derived CDR1 and CDR2 are SGHRS and YFSETQ. Trimming took off 4 bases at V and 5 bases at J, with 19 bases between the two ends. The CDR3 nucleotides read TGCGCCAGCAGCGACGGGTCTCTCCCTCCGGACGAGCAGTACTTC. Translating gives CASSDGSLPPDEQYF.

This chain connects TRBV6-1 to TRBJ1-1, with unresolved D. The CDR3 length is 11 residues. Trimming shortened V by 7 bases and J by 7 bases, and 10 bases separated the two germline ends. Germline CDR1 MNHNS, CDR2 SASEGT. This CDR3 reads CASTPGFEAFF. The CDR3 DNA sequence: TGTGCCAGCACCCCGGGATTTGAAGCTTTCTTT.